Shown below are 26 T cell receptor beta chains from a single sample sequenced in a study of regulatory and conventional T cells in RAG deficiency. Sequencing used immunoSEQ multiplex PCR; TCRdb keeps in-frame clones, though not all of them. Of 34,000 or so clones listed, about 88% are singletons. These sequences were also reported in another study, on regulatory T cells. That source adds: The PCR used 52 TRBV and 13 TRBJ primers.

Material: CD8+ T cells sorted from blood. Source of these receptors: a human donor in good health.

V is TRBV2 and J is TRBJ2-7, with D possibly matching TRBD2 (5 bases). This CDR3 has 14 amino acids. The V gene's germline CDR1 is SNHLY and CDR2 FYNNEI. V lost 0 bases, J lost 3 bases, and 9 bases lay in between. In nucleotides, the CDR3 is TGTGCCAGCAGTGAAGCGCTCGGGAACTACGAGCAGTACTTC. It specifies CASSEALGNYEQYF.

This clone was seen once. This rearrangement joins TRBV10-3 to TRBJ2-3; 7 nucleotides agree with TRBD1. This CDR3 comprises 16 residues. V lost 4 bases to trimming and J lost 5 bases; unmatched junction nucleotides: 12. Germline CDR1 ENHRY, CDR2 SYGVKD. The CDR3 nucleotides read TGTGCCATCAGTGGTTCCGAAGGGGGCGAGGTAGATACGCAGTATTTT. Translating gives CAISGSEGGEVDTQYF.

The chain has TRBV9 and TRBJ1-2; tentatively, D is TRBD1 (6 bases). This CDR3 has 16 residues. Between the trimmed V and J ends, which lost 7 bases and 4 bases, there was a span of 23 bases. Germline assignment: CDR1 SGDLS and CDR2 YYNGEE. The CDR3 is CASPAREGGGGYGYTF. CDR3 nucleotide sequence: TGTGCCAGCCCAGCGCGGGAGGGGGGCGGAGGCTATGGCTACACCTTC.

The chain carries TRBV18 and TRBJ2-3; D may be TRBD1 or TRBD2 (5 bases each). There are 15 residues in the CDR3. Germline CDR1 and CDR2: KGHSH and LQKENI. Deletions cut 3 bases from V and 4 bases from J, with 14 bases between. For the CDR3, the DNA is TGTGCCAGCTCACCTTGGTGGGGGTTCGCAGATACGCAGTATTTT. Translation: CASSPWWGFADTQYF.

This rearrangement joins TRBV11-2 to TRBJ2-1, with 7 bases aligning to TRBD2. CDR1 is SGHAT and CDR2 is FQNNGV in the germline V gene. Trimming at V came to 4 bases and at J to 10 bases, leaving 4 bases not matched to a gene. This CDR3 is built from 12 residues. The CDR3: CASSWTSWEQFF. CDR3 sequence (DNA): TGTGCCAGCAGCTGGACTAGTTGGGAGCAGTTCTTC. The variable domain in full, with the rest retrieved from reference TRBV11-2 and TRBJ2-1, is EAGVAQSPRYKIIEKRQSVAFWCNPISGHATLYWYQQILGQGPKLLIQFQNNGVVDDSQLPKDRFSAERLKGVDSTLKIQPAKLEDSAVYLCASSWTSWEQFFGPGTRLTVL.

The chain recombines TRBV28 with TRBJ2-7; D might be TRBD1 (6 bases). Trimming removed 6 bases from V and 3 bases from J, with 21 bases in between. This CDR3 has 16 residues. Looked up from germline, CDR1 is MDHEN and CDR2 is SYDVKM. As DNA, the CDR3 is TGTGCCAGCAGCTTCACAGGGACCACGTCCCTCTACGAGCAGTACTTC. Translating it yields CASSFTGTTSLYEQYF.

The chain combines TRBV28 with TRBJ1-2, with 8 bases fitting TRBD1. Germline V gene lookup returns CDR1 MDHEN and CDR2 SYDVKM. The CDR3 is 15 amino acids. The ends lost 5 bases at V and 4 bases at J; junction bases unmatched: 9. CDR3 DNA sequence: TGTGCCAGCAGTACCCCGGGACAGGCTCCCTATGGCTACACCTTC. It encodes CASSTPGQAPYGYTF.

The chain carries TRBV5-1 and TRBJ2-2; 7 nucleotides align to TRBD2. Trimming removed 4 bases from V and 5 bases from J; junction bases left unmatched: 11. CDR1 is SGHRS, CDR2 YFSETQ, per germline. The CDR3 sequence is 16 residues long. The CDR3 here is CASSPGKRGRTGELFF. DNA for the CDR3: TGCGCCAGCAGCCCTGGAAAGCGGGGACGTACCGGGGAGCTGTTTTTT.

The chain combines TRBV7-3 with TRBJ1-4, with TRBD1 matching over 10 bases. This CDR3 region has 18 residues. Germline CDR1 SGHTA, CDR2 FQGTGA. The junction had 10 bases not matched to a gene; V was cut back by 1 base and J by 5 bases. The CDR3 DNA follows: TGTGCCAGCAGCTTAAGATGGGACAGGGGCGGGTTGAATGAAAAACTGTTTTTT. Amino acids: CASSLRWDRGGLNEKLFF.

Worth noting for this clone: One end of the junction fails to match germline, which may point to a read error. The genes are TRBV29-1 and TRBJ1-1, with TRBD1 matching 9 bases. The CDR3 length is 13 residues. Per the germline V gene, CDR1 is SQVTM and CDR2 is ANQGSEA. CDR3 nucleotides: TGCAGCATCCGGGACAGGGTGAATACTGAAGCTTTCTTT. This translates into CSIRDRVNTEAFF.

This clone was recorded only once. V is TRBV28 and J is TRBJ1-5; possible D gene TRBD1, 5 bases. Germline CDR1 MDHEN, CDR2 SYDVKM. The CDR3 length is 13 residues. Trimming removed 8 bases from V and 1 base from J, with 9 bases in between. In DNA form, the CDR3 reads TGTGCCAGCGGGGGAAGGAGCAATCAGCCCCAGCATTTT. Translated: CASGGRSNQPQHF.

This clone showed up just once. V gene TRBV27 combines with J gene TRBJ1-1, with D tentatively TRBD1 (5 bases). The V end lost 5 bases, the J end lost 2 bases, and 12 bases lay between the germline ends. This CDR3 contains 14 residues. CDR1 is MNHEY and CDR2 is SMNVEV in the germline V gene (reference sequence). CDR3 coding DNA: TGTGCCAGCAGTGGACCGACAGAAAACACTGAAGCTTTCTTT. Protein: CASSGPTENTEAFF.

The rearrangement joins TRBV27 to TRBJ2-3; no definite D call. This CDR3 has 14 residues. V shed 6 bases and J shed 1 base, with 11 bases lying between them. The germline V gene encodes CDR1 MNHEY and CDR2 SMNVEV (reference sequence). In DNA, the CDR3 is TGTGCCAGCAGCCGAGACCGAGGCACAGATACGCAGTATTTT. It encodes CASSRDRGTDTQYF.

The V and J genes are TRBV5-1 and TRBJ2-7; TRBD1 matches at 9 bases. Trimming at V came to 4 bases and at J to 0 bases, leaving 8 bases not matched to a gene. The CDR3 has 16 residues. Germline V CDR1 and CDR2: SGHRS, YFSETQ. CDR3 DNA sequence: TGCGCCAGCAGCCCACGTGGGACAGGGAGCTCCTACGAGCAGTACTTC. Protein: CASSPRGTGSSYEQYF.

This chain joins TRBV29-1 and TRBJ1-1, with unresolved D. Germline V gives CDR1 SQVTM, CDR2 ANQGSEA. V was clipped by 2 bases and J by 1 base, with 8 bases between them. The CDR3 extends over 13 amino acids. CDR3 amino acids: CSVERRQNTEAFF. DNA of the CDR3: TGCAGCGTTGAAAGGCGGCAGAACACTGAAGCTTTCTTT.

This chain connects TRBV2 to TRBJ2-3, with 7 bases that match TRBD2. CDR1 is SNHLY and CDR2 is FYNNEI in the germline V gene. CDR3 size: 12 residues. Trimming cost V 7 bases and J 4 bases; bases outside gene matches: 2. This CDR3 reads CASNGRSDTQYF. The CDR3 DNA reads as TGTGCCAGCAACGGGAGGTCAGATACGCAGTATTTT.

CDR3 coding DNA: TGTGCCAGCAGCAAAGGGGGACAGTCCACCCGCGGTGAGCAGTTCTTC. Translating it yields CASSKGGQSTRGEQFF. This chain joins TRBV21-1 and TRBJ2-1; TRBD1, the table's D call, lacks a check against the DNA. TRBV21-1 is a pseudogene locus. The CDR3 consists of 16 residues.

J is TRBJ2-1 and V is TRBV7-3; TRBD1 is a possible D gene (6 bases). The ends were cut back, 5 bases at V and 6 bases at J, with 8 bases in the middle. The CDR3 extends over 12 amino acids. CDR1 is SGHTA and CDR2 is FQGTGA in the germline V gene. As DNA, the CDR3 is TGTGCCAGCAGCCAGGGGAGCAATGAGCAGTTCTTC. This sequence encodes CASSQGSNEQFF.

The J gene is TRBJ1-1, the V gene TRBV5-6, with D unresolved. CDR1 and CDR2 from the germline V gene are SGHDT and YYEEEE. The CDR3 totals 17 residues. V was shortened by 4 bases and J by 1 base, with 20 bases between the two germline ends. This CDR3 is CASSGAEWRQGNTEAFF. The CDR3 nucleotides read TGTGCCAGCAGCGGTGCCGAATGGCGCCAAGGGAACACTGAAGCTTTCTTT. The variable domain in full, completed from reference TRBV5-6 and TRBJ1-1, reads DAGVTQSPTHLIKTRGQQVTLRCSPKSGHDTVSWYQQALGQGPQFIFQYYEEEERQRGNFPDRFSGHQFPNYSSELNVNALLLGDSALYLCASSGAEWRQGNTEAFFGQGTRLTVV.

The chain uses TRBV7-3 and TRBJ1-1, with D tentatively TRBD1 (6 bases). V was cut by 3 bases and J by 0 bases, with 11 bases left in between. The germline gives CDR1 SGHTA, CDR2 FQGTGA. This CDR3 has 15 residues. CDR3 sequence reads: CASSFRGPMNTEAFF. The CDR3 coding sequence is TGTGCCAGCAGCTTCAGGGGACCCATGAACACTGAAGCTTTCTTT.

This chain connects TRBV19 to TRBJ2-1; D is unresolved. The CDR3 length is 14 residues. Germline V lookup: CDR1 LNHDA, CDR2 SQIVND (reference sequence). Trimming left V 2 bases short and J 11 bases short, with 16 bases between. The CDR3 sequence: CASSISHGVGQQFF. The CDR3 coding sequence is TGTGCCAGTAGTATATCCCACGGAGTAGGGCAGCAGTTCTTC.

This chain uses TRBV7-2 with TRBJ1-1; 7 bases agree with TRBD1. This CDR3 is built from 13 residues. V lost 5 bases, J lost 1 base, and 1 base stayed unmatched. Germline assignment: CDR1 SGHTA and CDR2 FQGNSA. The CDR3 sequence is CASSRQGNTEAFF. DNA for the CDR3: TGTGCCAGCAGCCGACAGGGGAACACTGAAGCTTTCTTT.

CDR3 sequence: CASSLGQGPDTQYF. The CDR3 DNA reads TGTGCCAGCAGCCTCGGACAGGGACCAGATACGCAGTATTTT. The chain is built from TRBV7-9 and TRBJ2-3; TRBD1 agrees at 8 bases. J lost 4 bases, V lost 5 bases, and 5 bases had no gene match. This CDR3 comprises 14 residues. CDR1 is SEHNR and CDR2 is FQNEAQ in the germline V gene (reference sequence).

The genes are TRBV20-1 and TRBJ2-7; no clear D. Trimming took 3 bases from V and 6 from J, leaving 9 bases between them. Germline V CDR1 and CDR2: DFQATT, SNEGSKA (reference sequence). CDR3 size: 11 residues. The CDR3 reads CSASPPIEQYF. DNA of the CDR3: TGCAGTGCTAGTCCCCCTATCGAGCAGTACTTC.

This chain links TRBV28 with TRBJ2-3, with D possibly TRBD1 on 5 matching bases. With 4 bases removed from V and 2 bases from J, the gap between germline ends came to 16 bases. The CDR3 extends over 16 amino acids. In germline, CDR1 is MDHEN, CDR2 SYDVKM. CDR3 sequence reads: CASSSYGRAYTDTQYF. In nucleotides, the CDR3 is TGTGCCAGCAGTTCTTACGGCAGGGCGTACACAGATACGCAGTATTTT.

The chain recombines TRBV6-5 with TRBJ2-5; possible D gene TRBD1, 5 bases. The V gene's germline CDR1 is MNHEY and CDR2 SVGAGI. The CDR3 extends over 16 amino acids. Trimming removed 1 base at V and 0 bases at J, with 12 bases between. CDR3 residues: CASSYWARANQETQYF. CDR3 DNA sequence: TGTGCCAGCAGTTACTGGGCCAGGGCAAACCAAGAGACCCAGTACTTC.